What follows are 30 T cell receptor beta chains derived from one specimen sequenced in a study of T cells in localized non-small cell lung cancer. Method: immunoSEQ multiplex PCR; TCRdb's copy keeps in-frame clones and lacks some. The repertoire holds around 130,000 clones, with around 92% as singletons. Sequenced material: peripheral blood, taken before any cancer treatment. These receptor sequences come from a female donor over 55 with stage I lung adenocarcinoma.

This clone was picked up a small number of times. The gene calls are TRBV5-8 and TRBJ1-4; D not certain. The CDR3 is made up of 15 amino acids. Germline CDR1 and CDR2: SGHTS and YDEGEE. The V and J ends lost 2 bases and 5 bases respectively, with 13 bases between them. CDR3 nucleotides: TGTGCCAGCAGCTTCTCACCTTTGGGGAATGAAAAACTGTTTTTT. Protein sequence: CASSFSPLGNEKLFF. Complete variable domain (other parts from reference TRBV5-8 and TRBJ1-4): EAGVTQSPTHLIKTRGQQATLRCSPISGHTSVYWYQQALGLGLQFLLWYDEGEERNRGNFPPRFSGRQFPNYSSELNVNALELEDSALYLCASSFSPLGNEKLFFGSGTQLSVL.

The J gene is TRBJ2-7, the V gene TRBV5-1, with 10 bases identical to TRBD1. V was clipped by 5 bases and J by 8 bases; unmatched bases: 13. CDR3 length equals 15 residues. In germline, CDR1 is SGHRS, CDR2 YFSETQ. CDR3 coding DNA: TGCGCCAGCAGGGGGTTGGGACAGGGGCCATCGCAGCAGTACTTC. Protein product: CASRGLGQGPSQQYF.

The rearrangement joins TRBV19 to TRBJ1-3; the match to TRBD1 covers 7 bases. V gave up 3 bases and J gave up 0 bases; unmatched junction bases: 5. This CDR3 has 16 residues. Germline lookup yields CDR1 LNHDA and CDR2 SQIVND (reference sequence). CDR3 nucleotide sequence: TGTGCCAGTAGTATTATGGGACAGACCTCTGGAAACACCATATATTTT. Translation: CASSIMGQTSGNTIYF.

V is TRBV28 and J is TRBJ1-2; D ambiguous. Trimming left V 7 bases short and J 4 bases short, with 7 bases between. This CDR3 is 11 amino acids long. Germline CDR1 is MDHEN and CDR2 is SYDVKM. CDR3 in amino acids: CASTHAYGYTF. The CDR3 DNA sequence: TGTGCCAGCACCCACGCCTATGGCTACACCTTC.

The rearrangement joins TRBV7-2 to TRBJ2-1, with TRBD2 matching over 8 bases. CDR1 is SGHTA, CDR2 FQGNSA, per germline. This CDR3 is built from 15 residues. The V segment lost 0 bases and the J segment 3 bases; nucleotides outside the gene matches: 1. The CDR3 bases are TGTGCCAGCAGCTTAGCAGCGGGAGTCTACAATGAGCAGTTCTTC. It is translated as CASSLAAGVYNEQFF.

This chain connects TRBV5-4 to TRBJ2-3; no firm D call. CDR1 and CDR2 from the germline V gene are SGHNT and YYREEE (reference sequence). V was pared by 4 bases and J by 0 bases, with 15 bases between. The CDR3 length is 16 residues. CDR3 sequence (DNA): TGTGCCAGCAGCACCCCGACCCTTCCCAGCACAGATACGCAGTATTTT. Translated, it gives CASSTPTLPSTDTQYF.

The V gene is TRBV6-5, the J gene TRBJ2-7; possibly TRBD2 for D (5 bases). CDR1 is MNHEY and CDR2 is SVGAGI in the germline V gene. The CDR3 is 14 amino acids. Trimming cost V 7 bases and J 1 base, with 14 bases left between them. The CDR3 coding sequence is TGTGCCAGCACCCTGAACAGCGGTTCCTACGAGCAGTACTTC. It codes for CASTLNSGSYEQYF.

V gene TRBV19 combines with J gene TRBJ2-5, with D maybe TRBD2 (5 bases). The V gene's germline CDR1 is LNHDA and CDR2 SQIVND (reference sequence). The CDR3 loop spans 13 amino acids. Trimming left V 5 bases short and J 4 bases short, with 11 bases between. This CDR3 reads CASSSGIGETQYF. The CDR3 DNA reads as TGTGCCAGTAGTTCCGGGATAGGAGAGACCCAGTACTTC.

The rearrangement uses TRBV5-1 and TRBJ1-2, with 10 bases that match TRBD1. CDR3 size: 17 residues. Per the germline V gene, CDR1 is SGHRS and CDR2 is YFSETQ. V lost 2 bases to trimming and J lost 3 bases; unmatched junction nucleotides: 10. This chain's CDR3 is CASSLRGQGNTYYGYTF. The CDR3 coding sequence is TGCGCCAGCAGCTTAAGGGGACAGGGGAACACCTACTATGGCTACACCTTC.

The gene calls are TRBV7-2 and TRBJ1-1, with D tentatively TRBD1 (6 bases). Germline V gene lookup returns CDR1 SGHTA and CDR2 FQGNSA. This CDR3 has 13 residues. The V and J ends lost 5 bases and 3 bases respectively, with 10 bases between them. CDR3 DNA: TGTGCCAGCAGCCGACGGACAGACACTGAAGCTTTCTTT. Amino acid sequence: CASSRRTDTEAFF.

The J gene is TRBJ2-5, the V gene TRBV7-2, with D perhaps TRBD1 or TRBD2 (7 bases each). The CDR3 loop spans 13 amino acids. V was pared by 5 bases and J by 6 bases, with 13 bases between. Germline CDR1 is SGHTA and CDR2 is FQGNSA. CDR3 amino acids: CASSQGGPQTQYF. The CDR3 DNA reads TGTGCCAGCAGCCAGGGGGGGCCCCAGACCCAGTACTTC.

The V call is TRBV5-1, the J call TRBJ2-7; a weak D match, TRBD1 (5 bases). The germline V and J ends were trimmed by 4 bases and 6 bases, with 14 bases remaining between them. Looked up from germline, CDR1 is SGHRS and CDR2 is YFSETQ. The CDR3 contains 13 residues. The CDR3: CASSPTDQGEQYF. CDR3 nucleotide sequence: TGCGCCAGCAGCCCCACGGACCAGGGCGAGCAGTACTTC.

The rearrangement links TRBV9 to TRBJ1-5, with a weak D call TRBD1 (6 bases). CDR3 length equals 13 residues. The V gene's germline CDR1 is SGDLS and CDR2 YYNGEE. V lost 4 bases, J lost 9 bases, and 14 bases lay in between. The CDR3 reads CASSPDEGGPQHF. The DNA of the CDR3 is TGTGCCAGCAGCCCCGATGAGGGGGGGCCCCAGCATTTT.

This chain joins TRBV2 and TRBJ2-7; weak D call: TRBD1 (5 bases). The CDR3 extends over 14 amino acids. The V and J ends lost 9 bases and 1 base respectively, with 16 bases between them. Germline V gene data show CDR1 as SNHLY and CDR2 as FYNNEI. The chain's CDR3 is CASMVRGLSYEQYF. In nucleotides, the CDR3 is TGTGCCAGTATGGTAAGGGGCCTTTCCTACGAGCAGTACTTC.

The rearrangement uses TRBV9 and TRBJ2-3; D unclear. The germline V gene has CDR1 SGDLS and CDR2 YYNGEE. This CDR3 has 11 amino acids. V lost 4 bases and J 2 bases, leaving 2 bases between the germline ends. CDR3 nucleotide sequence: TGTGCCAGCAGCATCACAGATACGCAGTATTTT. Amino acids: CASSITDTQYF.

The chain employs TRBV7-8 and TRBJ1-1; 8 bases map to TRBD1. Germline-derived CDR1 and CDR2 are SGHVS and FQNEAQ. The CDR3 has 15 residues. J gave up 2 bases and V 3 bases, and 5 bases lay outside the gene matches. CDR3 in amino acids: CASSLTGQGNTEAFF. The CDR3 coding sequence is TGTGCCAGCAGCTTGACCGGACAGGGAAACACTGAAGCTTTCTTT.

The rearrangement links TRBV2 to TRBJ2-2, with D tentatively TRBD1 (6 bases). Between the trimmed V and J ends, which lost 0 bases and 10 bases, there was a span of 15 bases. CDR1 and CDR2 (germline): SNHLY, FYNNEI. This CDR3 contains 15 residues. The CDR3 DNA is TGTGCCAGCAGTGAAGCCAGGGGTCTCATAAAGGAGCTGTTTTTT. This encodes CASSEARGLIKELFF.

This clone was seen once. This chain links TRBV5-1 with TRBJ1-1; D might be TRBD1 (6 bases). Deletions cut 2 bases from V and 2 bases from J, with 10 bases between. The germline V gene has CDR1 SGHRS and CDR2 YFSETQ. CDR3 length: 14 residues. CDR3 DNA: TGCGCCAGCAGCTTAGGGGGGGCTAACACTGAAGCTTTCTTT. Protein: CASSLGGANTEAFF.

This chain connects TRBV19 to TRBJ2-1; 11 nucleotides agree with TRBD2. With 5 bases clipped from V and 7 bases from J, the junction kept 1 base outside the gene matches. The CDR3 spans 13 residues. CDR1 and CDR2 (germline): LNHDA, SQIVND (reference sequence). The CDR3 bases are TGTGCCAGTAGTTGGACTAGCGGGAATGAGCAGTTCTTC. Its protein product is CASSWTSGNEQFF. The full variable domain, in which reference TRBV19 and TRBJ2-1 provide the parts outside the CDR3, is DGGITQSPKYLFRKEGQNVTLSCEQNLNHDAMYWYRQDPGQGLRLIYYSQIVNDFQKGDIAEGYSVSREKKESFPLTVTSAQKNPTAFYLCASSWTSGNEQFFGPGTRLTVL.

The rearrangement joins TRBV7-2 to TRBJ2-3; TRBD2 matches at 9 bases. Germline V gene lookup returns CDR1 SGHTA and CDR2 FQGNSA. This CDR3 is built from 18 residues. Trimming at V came to 5 bases and at J to 7 bases, leaving 19 bases not matched to a gene. The CDR3 DNA is TGTGCCAGCAGCGGGATTAGGGTTAGTAGCGGGAGCCCCCATACGCAGTATTTT. Translated, it gives CASSGIRVSSGSPHTQYF.

This clone was found a few times. The chain uses TRBV4-1 and TRBJ2-2, with 7 nucleotides matching TRBD1. This CDR3 comprises 19 residues. Germline-derived CDR1 and CDR2 are MGHRA and YSYEKL. With 2 bases clipped from V and 3 bases from J, the junction kept 15 bases outside the gene matches. The CDR3 nucleotides read TGCGCCAGCAGCCAAAAAGACAGGGTGAACGAACGAGACACCGGGGAGCTGTTTTTT. This translates into CASSQKDRVNERDTGELFF.

The gene calls are TRBV11-1 and TRBJ2-2; 8 bases align to TRBD1. Germline V gene lookup returns CDR1 SGHAT and CDR2 FQDESV (reference sequence). CDR3 size: 18 residues. J gave up 2 bases and V 1 base, and 9 bases lay outside the gene matches. The CDR3: CASSLVRTGTYNTGELFF. Written as DNA, the CDR3 is TGTGCCAGCAGCTTAGTCCGGACAGGGACGTACAACACCGGGGAGCTGTTTTTT.

The chain has TRBV5-1 and TRBJ2-1; TRBD2 is a possible D gene (5 bases). Germline V gives CDR1 SGHRS, CDR2 YFSETQ. The CDR3 is 15 amino acids. V was shortened by 2 bases and J by 0 bases, with 9 bases between the two germline ends. CDR3 coding DNA: TGCGCCAGCAGCTTTCCGGCGGGCTCCTACAATGAGCAGTTCTTC. Protein sequence: CASSFPAGSYNEQFF. The full variable domain, with the rest looked up from reference TRBV5-1 and TRBJ2-1, is KAGVTQTPRYLIKTRGQQVTLSCSPISGHRSVSWYQQTPGQGLQFLFEYFSETQRNKGNFPGRFSGRQFSNSRSEMNVSTLELGDSALYLCASSFPAGSYNEQFFGPGTRLTVL.

The rearrangement joins TRBV6-5 to TRBJ1-5; no clear D. Germline V gene sequence: CDR1 MNHEY, CDR2 SVGAGI. V shed 8 bases and J shed 1 base, with 9 bases lying between them. The CDR3 has 13 amino acids. Here the CDR3 reads CASSTASNQPQHF. CDR3 bases: TGTGCCAGCTCGACGGCGAGCAATCAGCCCCAGCATTTT.

This clone is a singleton in its sample. V usage is TRBV14 and J usage is TRBJ2-1, with 7 bases fitting TRBD2. V was pared by 2 bases and J by 4 bases, with 14 bases of the junction left unmatched. This CDR3 spans 18 amino acids. Germline assignment: CDR1 SGHDN and CDR2 FVKESK. The CDR3 is CASSQTRPWGGSYNEQFF. In nucleotides, the CDR3 is TGTGCCAGCAGCCAAACCCGCCCGTGGGGCGGGAGTTACAATGAGCAGTTCTTC.

This rearrangement joins TRBV2 to TRBJ2-7; D is uncertain. This CDR3 comprises 15 residues. Germline CDR1 and CDR2: SNHLY and FYNNEI. Deletions cut 2 bases from V and 3 bases from J, with 14 bases between. CDR3 sequence: CASSETPEWVYEQYF. Written as DNA, the CDR3 is TGTGCCAGCAGTGAAACCCCCGAATGGGTCTACGAGCAGTACTTC.

The chain employs TRBV29-1 and TRBJ2-3; D tentatively reads TRBD1 or TRBD2 (5 bases each). The CDR3 extends over 15 amino acids. Trimming stripped 4 bases from V and 1 base from J, with 15 bases between. The germline V gene has CDR1 SQVTM and CDR2 ANQGSEA. CDR3 sequence (DNA): TGCAGCGTTGTTGTGGGACGGACTGGCACAGATACGCAGTATTTT. As protein: CSVVVGRTGTDTQYF.

The V gene is TRBV28, the J gene TRBJ2-5, with a tentative D call TRBD1 (6 bases). The CDR3 spans 13 residues. The germline V gene encodes CDR1 MDHEN and CDR2 SYDVKM. The germline V and J ends were trimmed by 6 bases and 4 bases, with 12 bases remaining between them. CDR3 DNA: TGTGCCAGCAGCACTACAGGGAGAGAGACCCAGTACTTC. As protein: CASSTTGRETQYF.

The chain employs TRBV6-1 and TRBJ2-2; D remains unclear. Germline assignment: CDR1 MNHNS and CDR2 SASEGT. The CDR3 contains 14 residues. V was clipped by 4 bases and J by 5 bases, with 11 bases between them. For the CDR3, the DNA is TGTGCCAGCAGTGTTACCCCGAGGACCGGGGAGCTGTTTTTT. It encodes CASSVTPRTGELFF.

The chain employs TRBV7-9 and TRBJ2-7; a possible D gene is TRBD1 (7 bases). The CDR3 length is 15 residues. V was clipped by 6 bases and J by 4 bases, with 19 bases between them. Per the germline V gene, CDR1 is SEHNR and CDR2 is FQNEAQ (reference sequence). CDR3 bases: TGTGCCAGCAGTAGGGCGGGACAGATTTTTTACGAGCAGTACTTC. This translates into CASSRAGQIFYEQYF.